This record concerns one T cell receptor beta chain sequence. This record belongs to a study of blood T cell repertoires in COVID-19. Study background: Sites across the United States, Italy and Spain contributed samples from acute and convalescent COVID-19. Sources were T cells, B-cell-depleted T cells, or PBMCs; the material itself was cDNA or gDNA.

The V segment lost 3 bases and the J segment 4 bases; nucleotides outside the gene matches: 7. This CDR3 contains 15 residues. CDR1 is SGDLS, CDR2 YYNGEE, per germline. Authors' data handling: Counts of nucleated cells, estimated from reference gene primer amplification, were obtained. Some clones are missing from TCRdb's copy, which holds only in-frame ones; the method was immunoSEQ multiplex PCR. Clone size and the V and J calls come from that table; the DNA yielded D and trimming. Among about 260,000 clones, 80% to 90% were seen once, and the ten largest hold about 1.6%. The rearrangement uses TRBV9 and TRBJ2-5; 9 bases map to TRBD2. The TCR comes from a middle-aged woman who had recovered from COVID-19. The sample was peripheral blood. CDR3 residues: CASSGRGGAGETQYF. CDR3 nucleotides: TGTGCCAGCAGCGGACGCGGGGGGGCCGGAGAGACCCAGTACTTC. Combining the CDR3 with reference TRBV9 and TRBJ2-5 gives the whole variable domain DSGVTQTPKHLITATGQRVTLRCSPRSGDLSVYWYQQSLDQGLQFLIQYYNGEERAKGNILERFSAQQFPDLHSELNLSSLELGDSALYFCASSGRGGAGETQYFGPGTRLLVL.